This entry concerns a single TCR beta chain. Measured with immunoSEQ multiplex PCR; TCRdb has only the in-frame clones, and not every one. This sample yields about 49,000 clones, of which more than 85% are seen a single time; about 54% belongs to the top ten. These data originate in a study of OX40 agonist ivuxolimab in advanced cancers. Whole-study context: Partial responses were achieved by three patients, of whom one had hepatocellular carcinoma and two had cutaneous melanoma.

Trimming removed 5 bases from V and 0 bases from J, with 11 bases in between. Germline CDR1 and CDR2: SGHAT and FQNNGV. The CDR3 spans 15 residues. The chain has TRBV11-2 and TRBJ2-1; no clear D. This receptor was taken from an adult with an advanced solid tumor such as melanoma, head and neck, liver or kidney cancer. Material: CD4+ or CD8+ T cells sorted from blood, obtained in a trial of the OX40 agonist ivuxolimab. CDR3 protein: CASSPLVNSYNEQFF. In DNA form, the CDR3 reads TGTGCCAGCAGCCCTCTCGTAAACTCCTACAATGAGCAGTTCTTC.